This TCR beta chain appears in the sequencing data of a study of early T cells in non-severe SARS-CoV-2 infection. At the level of the study: Whole-blood bulk RNA, unsorted, was sequenced, and chains were unpaired. Study observations and caveats: Private and CD4 specificities were missed by VDJdb matching, skewed to anti-spike CD8.

CDR1 is SGHTA, CDR2 FQGNSA, per germline. Between the trimmed V and J ends, which lost 5 bases and 0 bases, there was a span of 11 bases. This CDR3 is 14 amino acids long. This clonotype was detected many times. Its specificity is not known. Unique molecular identifiers (one per individual cDNA molecule) were attached. TCRdb used MiXCR to reprocess the 5' RACE reads, holding one entry per CDR3 protein. The table includes about 88,000 distinct CDR3 sequences, 14% to 15% detected once. This clonotype was sampled from an adult who was a healthcare worker with PCR-confirmed SARS-CoV-2 infection or an uninfected control (not recorded which). Sequencing input: whole blood. The V call is TRBV7-2, the J call TRBJ2-7; maybe TRBD1 (6 bases). The CDR3 protein is CASSLGTYSYEQYF. As DNA, the CDR3 is TGTGCCAGCAGCCTCGGGACATACTCCTACGAGCAGTACTTC. Filled out from reference TRBV7-2 and TRBJ2-7, the complete variable domain reads GAGVSQSPSNKVTEKGKDVELRCDPISGHTALYWYRQSLGQGLEFLIYFQGNSAPDKSGLPSDRFSAERTGGSVSTLTIQRTQQEDSAVYLCASSLGTYSYEQYFGPGTRLTVT.